Below, one T cell receptor beta chain is given with its context. Its antigen is unknown. MiXCR was run by TCRdb on the reads, yielding one entry per CDR3 protein. This table holds 800,000 to 950,000 distinct CDR3 sequences, about 30% found once. This sample was included in a study of T cell repertoires in cytomegalovirus infection. Study details: Newly reported HLA-C-restricted and thoroughly characterized HLA-B-restricted CMV epitopes were employed. Evidence of both CMV infection and a matching HLA type came from public TCR beta signatures. Whole-study results and caveats: Summed frequency of public TCR beta families distinguished CMV carriers with the relevant HLA. Ex vivo responses were dominated by HLA-C-restricted CMV-specific TCR beta clonotypes.

The CDR3 contains 14 residues. Germline V gene sequence: CDR1 LGHDT, CDR2 YNNKEL (reference sequence). V was shortened by 2 bases and J by 10 bases, with 12 bases between the two germline ends. This chain uses TRBV3-1 with TRBJ1-6, with D maybe TRBD1 (5 bases). The material sequenced was cultured CD8+ T cells from PBMCs, taken from culture after CMV antigen stimulation. This TCR was recovered from a human donor in good health (CMV status not recorded). Some clones in this sample may be carry-over from other donors' samples. The CDR3 is CASSQSGDGSPLHF. DNA for the CDR3: TGTGCCAGCAGCCAATCGGGGGATGGGTCACCCCTCCACTTT.